This T cell receptor (beta chain) was obtained from a study of blood T cell repertoires in COVID-19. Looking at the study overall: From the United States, Italy and Spain came samples of acute and convalescent COVID-19. T cells, B-cell-depleted T cells, or PBMCs provided the cDNA or gDNA that served as material.

As handled by the study authors: Nucleated cell number was recorded as an estimate derived from reference gene primer amplification. Libraries were prepared by immunoSEQ multiplex PCR; TCRdb keeps only in-frame clonotypes and omits some of them. V and J calls and clone size come straight from that table; D and trimming were deduced from the DNA. The sample has over 50,000 clones, over 65% seen once; the top ten hold roughly 21%. The CDR3 runs 13 residues. Trimming stripped 6 bases from V and 8 bases from J, with 16 bases between. In germline, CDR1 is MNHEY, CDR2 SVGAGI. V usage is TRBV6-5 and J usage is TRBJ1-2; D not resolved. Sequenced: peripheral blood. The TCR comes from a man older than 75 with active or convalescent COVID-19. The CDR3 is CASRPPLGSGYTF. CDR3 bases: TGTGCCAGCAGACCCCCCTTGGGGAGCGGCTACACCTTC.